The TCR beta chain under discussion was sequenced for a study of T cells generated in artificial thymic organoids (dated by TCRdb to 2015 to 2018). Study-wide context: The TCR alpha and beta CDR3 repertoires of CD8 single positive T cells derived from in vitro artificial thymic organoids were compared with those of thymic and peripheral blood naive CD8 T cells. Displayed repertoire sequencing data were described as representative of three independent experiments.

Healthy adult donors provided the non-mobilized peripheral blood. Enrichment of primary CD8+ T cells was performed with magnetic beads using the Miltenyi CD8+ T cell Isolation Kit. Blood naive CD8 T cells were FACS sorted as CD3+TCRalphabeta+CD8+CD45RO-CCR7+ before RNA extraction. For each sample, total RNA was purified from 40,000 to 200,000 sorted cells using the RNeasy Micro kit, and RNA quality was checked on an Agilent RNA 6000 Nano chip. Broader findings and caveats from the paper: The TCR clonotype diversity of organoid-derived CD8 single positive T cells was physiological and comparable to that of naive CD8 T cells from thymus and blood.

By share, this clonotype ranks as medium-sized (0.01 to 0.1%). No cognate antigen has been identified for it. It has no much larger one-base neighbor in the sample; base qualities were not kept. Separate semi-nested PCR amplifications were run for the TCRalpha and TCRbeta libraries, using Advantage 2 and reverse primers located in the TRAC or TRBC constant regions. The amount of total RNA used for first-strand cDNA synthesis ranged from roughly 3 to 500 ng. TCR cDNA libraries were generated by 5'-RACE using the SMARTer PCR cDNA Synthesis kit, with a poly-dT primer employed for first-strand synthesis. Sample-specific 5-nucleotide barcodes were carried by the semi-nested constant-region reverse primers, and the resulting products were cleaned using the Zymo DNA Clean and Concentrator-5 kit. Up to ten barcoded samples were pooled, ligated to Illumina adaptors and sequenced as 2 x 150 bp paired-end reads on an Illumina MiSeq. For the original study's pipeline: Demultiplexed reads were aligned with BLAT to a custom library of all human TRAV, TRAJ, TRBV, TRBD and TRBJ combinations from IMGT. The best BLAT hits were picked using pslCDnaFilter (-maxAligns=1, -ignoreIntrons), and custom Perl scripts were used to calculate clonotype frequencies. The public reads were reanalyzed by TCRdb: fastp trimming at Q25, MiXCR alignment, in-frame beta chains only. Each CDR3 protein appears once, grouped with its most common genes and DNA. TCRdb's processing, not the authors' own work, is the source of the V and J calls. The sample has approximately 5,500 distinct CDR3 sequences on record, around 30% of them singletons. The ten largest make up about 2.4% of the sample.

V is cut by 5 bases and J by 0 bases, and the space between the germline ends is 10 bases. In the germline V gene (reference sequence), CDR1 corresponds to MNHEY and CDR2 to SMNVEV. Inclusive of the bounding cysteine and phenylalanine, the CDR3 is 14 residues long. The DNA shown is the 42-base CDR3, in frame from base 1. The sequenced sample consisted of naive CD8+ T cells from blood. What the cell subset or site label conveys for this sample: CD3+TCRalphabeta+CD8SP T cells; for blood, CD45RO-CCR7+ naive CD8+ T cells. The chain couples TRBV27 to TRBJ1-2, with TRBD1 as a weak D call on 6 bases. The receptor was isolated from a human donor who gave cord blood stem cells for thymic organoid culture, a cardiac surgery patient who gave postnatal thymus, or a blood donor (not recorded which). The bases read TGTGCCAGCAGTCCGGGACATGCTAACTATGGCTACACCTTC. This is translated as CASSPGHANYGYTF.